The 11 T cell receptor beta chains below were found in one sample sequenced in a study of T cell clonality in common variable immunodeficiency. TCRdb's table, derived via immunoSEQ multiplex PCR, lists solely in-frame clones and lacks some. The sample presents 50,000 to 60,000 clones, none singletons. Sequenced material: peripheral blood mononuclear cells. Receptor source: a person aged 18 to 70 in good health.

This clone was counted many times. The sequence runs out 3 residues before the end of the CDR3; the remainder is reconstructed from the germline J gene. The V gene is TRBV7-3, the J gene TRBJ2-3, with TRBD2 matching 8 bases. This CDR3 region has 13 residues. Germline lookup yields CDR1 SGHTA and CDR2 FQGTGA. The CDR3 sequence: CASSESGSLAQYF. CDR3 bases read: TGTGCCAGCAGCGAAAGCGGGAGCCTCGCG.

This clone was seen a few times. The observed sequence ends 3 residues before the CDR3 terminus, with the missing tail filled in from the germline J gene. J is TRBJ1-1 and V is TRBV19; TRBD1 is a possible D gene (5 bases). V lost 8 bases, J lost 0 bases, and 13 bases lay in between. Germline CDR1 is LNHDA and CDR2 is SQIVND (reference sequence). The CDR3 sequence is 14 residues long. The CDR3: CASSRGTLNTEAFF. CDR3 bases read: TGTGCCAGTTCTAGGGGCACCTTGAACACTGAA.

At least ten counts were recorded for this clone. Read data end 3 residues before the CDR3 end; the end is taken from the germline J gene. The rearrangement links TRBV7-3 to TRBJ2-2; no clear D gene. Trimming pared 1 base from V and 3 bases from J, leaving 9 bases between. CDR1 SGHTA and CDR2 FQGTGA come from the germline V gene. The CDR3 has 15 amino acids. CDR3 loop: CASSLIGGDTGELFF. The covered CDR3 bases are TGTGCCAGCAGCTTAATCGGTGGTGACACCGGGGAG.

This clone was seen at least ten times. Sequencing ends 3 residues short of the CDR3 end; the germline J gene provides the rest. This sequence joins TRBV5-1 and TRBJ2-2; D is perhaps TRBD2 (5 bases). Trimming shortened V by 0 bases and J by 3 bases, and 6 bases separated the two germline ends. CDR3 length: 14 amino acids. CDR1 is SGHRS and CDR2 is YFSETQ in the germline V gene. CDR3 DNA (partial): TGCGCCAGCAGCTTGGACGGGGACACCGGGGAG. Translating it yields CASSLDGDTGE. The full CDR3 is CASSLDGDTGELFF.

Notes on this clone: The read gets to within 3 residues of the CDR3 end, and the germline J gene fills in the rest. The V call is TRBV19, the J call TRBJ2-2; 7 bases agree with TRBD1. Germline loops: CDR1 LNHDA, CDR2 SQIVND (reference sequence). The CDR3 sequence is 18 residues long. V lost 3 bases and J lost 6; bases outside the gene matches: 16. The part of the CDR3 DNA that was read is TGTGCCAGTAGTATTCAAACATCCTGGCAGGGGGTCGCCGGGGAG. Its translation is CASSIQTSWQGVAGE. The full CDR3 sequence reads CASSIQTSWQGVAGELFF.

This clone was observed many times. With the read ending 3 residues before the CDR3 end, the germline J gene is used to fill in that end. The chain joins TRBV19 to TRBJ1-1; TRBD1 is a possible D gene (6 bases). Trimming left V 7 bases short and J 1 base short, with 13 bases between. CDR1 and CDR2 (germline): LNHDA, SQIVND (reference sequence). The CDR3 runs 14 residues. CDR3 residues: CASITDRSNTEAFF. The part of the CDR3 DNA that was read is TGTGCCAGTATAACGGACAGATCGAACACTGAA.

As to this clone: The read stops 3 residues short of the end of the CDR3; the missing end is completed from the germline J gene. The rearrangement uses TRBV19 and TRBJ1-1; no reliable D call. Deletions cut 7 bases from V and 5 bases from J, with 17 bases between. Germline V gene lookup returns CDR1 LNHDA and CDR2 SQIVND (reference sequence). CDR3 length: 14 residues. CDR3 bases read: TGTGCCAGTATTCGGTCCGTCGGCGGGACTGAA. Residues: CASIRSVGGTE. The whole CDR3 reads CASIRSVGGTEAFF.

This clone was observed many times. The read ends 3 residues before the CDR3 terminus; that terminus is restored from the germline J gene. V usage is TRBV11-2 and J usage is TRBJ1-3; TRBD1 matches at 10 bases. Trimming cost V 5 bases and J 6 bases; bases outside gene matches: 4. CDR3 length equals 14 residues. Germline CDR1 is SGHAT and CDR2 is FQNNGV. The CDR3 is CASSQGQGPNTIYF. CDR3 DNA, as far as it was read: TGTGCCAGCAGCCAGGGACAGGGGCCAAACACC.

This clone was observed many times. The observed sequence ends 3 residues before the CDR3 terminus, with the missing tail filled in from the germline J gene. This chain joins TRBV12-3 or TRBV12-4 and TRBJ2-1; 10 bases map to TRBD1. The CDR3 is 16 residues long. V dropped 7 bases and J dropped 4; count of bases not matched to a gene: 10. The CDR3 protein is CASKDRGGNSYNEQFF. The part of the CDR3 DNA that was read is TGTGCCAGCAAGGACAGGGGGGGGAACAGTTACAATGAG.

This clone appeared many times. The missing CDR3 end, 3 residues past where the read stops, is filled in from the germline J gene. V gene TRBV5-1 combines with J gene TRBJ2-2; 7 nucleotides line up with TRBD2. CDR1 SGHRS and CDR2 YFSETQ come from the germline V gene. This CDR3 is built from 16 residues. V shed 0 bases, J shed 7 bases, and the junction held 9 bases outside the gene matches. CDR3 DNA, as far as it was read: TGCGCCAGCAGCTTGGATGCGGGGGACTACGACGGGGAG. Residues: CASSLDAGDYDGE. The whole CDR3 sequence reads CASSLDAGDYDGELFF.

This clone has at least ten counts. From the germline J gene comes the end of the CDR3, since the read stops 3 residues before it. The V and J genes are TRBV20-1 and TRBJ1-1, with D possibly being TRBD1 (5 bases). This CDR3 is 14 amino acids long. Trimming left V 5 bases short and J 0 bases short, with 13 bases between. The germline CDR1 and CDR2 sequences are DFQATT and SNEGSKA (reference sequence). The sequenced CDR3 bases are TGCAGTGCTGCGGAGGGGACTGTGAACACTGAA. Protein sequence: CSAAEGTVNTE. The whole CDR3 sequence reads CSAAEGTVNTEAFF.